This TCR beta chain emerged from a study of technical replicates of blood from a handful of donors. The data were produced by immunoSEQ multiplex PCR, yet TCRdb's version contains in-frame clones alone and is incomplete. The sample holds around 79,000 clones; around 94% are singletons and the top ten take 0.39%. Trimming took off 0 bases at V and 3 bases at J, with 3 bases between the two ends. The CDR3 length is 13 residues. Per the germline V gene, CDR1 is LGHNA and CDR2 is YSLEER. This TCR was recovered from a human donor in good health. V is TRBV4-3 and J is TRBJ2-1; no reliable D call. Material: T cells isolated from PBMCs. The CDR3 loop is CASSQDLYNEQFF. The CDR3 coding sequence is TGCGCCAGCAGCCAAGATCTCTACAATGAGCAGTTCTTC.